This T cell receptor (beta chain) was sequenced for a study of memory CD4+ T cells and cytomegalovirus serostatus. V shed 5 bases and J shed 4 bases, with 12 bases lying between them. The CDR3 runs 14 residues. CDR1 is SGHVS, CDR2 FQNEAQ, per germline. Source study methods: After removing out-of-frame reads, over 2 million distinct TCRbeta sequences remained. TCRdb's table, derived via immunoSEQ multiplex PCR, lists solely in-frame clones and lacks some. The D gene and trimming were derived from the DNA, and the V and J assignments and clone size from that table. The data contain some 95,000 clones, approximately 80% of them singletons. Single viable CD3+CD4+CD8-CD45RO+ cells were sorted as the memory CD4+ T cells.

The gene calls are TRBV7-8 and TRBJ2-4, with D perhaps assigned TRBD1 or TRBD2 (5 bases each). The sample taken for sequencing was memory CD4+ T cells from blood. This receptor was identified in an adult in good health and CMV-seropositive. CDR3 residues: CASSPWDGKNIQYF. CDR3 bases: TGTGCCAGCAGCCCTTGGGACGGAAAAAACATTCAGTACTTC.